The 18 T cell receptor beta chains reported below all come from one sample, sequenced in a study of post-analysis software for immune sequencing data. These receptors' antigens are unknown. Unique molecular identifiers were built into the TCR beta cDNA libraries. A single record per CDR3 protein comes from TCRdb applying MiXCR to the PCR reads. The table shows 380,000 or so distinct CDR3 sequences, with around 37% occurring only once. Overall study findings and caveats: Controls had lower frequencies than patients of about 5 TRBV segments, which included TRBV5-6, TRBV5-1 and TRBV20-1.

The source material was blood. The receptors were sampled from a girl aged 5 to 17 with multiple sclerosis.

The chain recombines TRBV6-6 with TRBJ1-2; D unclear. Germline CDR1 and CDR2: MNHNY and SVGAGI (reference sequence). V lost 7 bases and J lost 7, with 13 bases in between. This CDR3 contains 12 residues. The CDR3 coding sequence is TGTGCCAGCACTCTTTTACGCGGTGGCTACACCTTC. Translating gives CASTLLRGGYTF.

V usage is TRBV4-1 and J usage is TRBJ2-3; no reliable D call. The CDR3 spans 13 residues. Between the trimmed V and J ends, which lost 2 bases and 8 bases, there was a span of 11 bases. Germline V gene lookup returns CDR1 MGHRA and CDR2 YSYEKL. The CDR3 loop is CASSQWQSGTQYF. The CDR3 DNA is TGCGCCAGCAGCCAATGGCAGTCAGGTACGCAGTATTTT.

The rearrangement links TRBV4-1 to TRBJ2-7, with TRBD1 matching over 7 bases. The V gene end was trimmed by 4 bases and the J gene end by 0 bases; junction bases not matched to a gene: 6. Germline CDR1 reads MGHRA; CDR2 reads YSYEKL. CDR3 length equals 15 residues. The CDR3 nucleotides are TGCGCCAGCAGCCCAGGGGACAGTTTCTCCTACGAGCAGTACTTC. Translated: CASSPGDSFSYEQYF.

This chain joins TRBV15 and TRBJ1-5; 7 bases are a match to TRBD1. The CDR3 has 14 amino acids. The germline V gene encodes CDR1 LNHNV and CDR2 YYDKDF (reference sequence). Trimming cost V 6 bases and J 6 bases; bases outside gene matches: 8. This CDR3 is CATSQRGRGQPQHF. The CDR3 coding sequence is TGTGCCACCAGTCAGAGGGGGCGAGGTCAGCCCCAGCATTTT.

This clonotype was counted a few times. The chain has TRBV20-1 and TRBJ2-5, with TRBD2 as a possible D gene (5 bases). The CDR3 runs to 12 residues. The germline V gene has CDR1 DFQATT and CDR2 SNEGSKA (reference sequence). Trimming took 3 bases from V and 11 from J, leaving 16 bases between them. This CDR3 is CSASMSPWEQYF. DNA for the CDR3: TGCAGTGCTAGCATGTCACCGTGGGAGCAGTACTTC.

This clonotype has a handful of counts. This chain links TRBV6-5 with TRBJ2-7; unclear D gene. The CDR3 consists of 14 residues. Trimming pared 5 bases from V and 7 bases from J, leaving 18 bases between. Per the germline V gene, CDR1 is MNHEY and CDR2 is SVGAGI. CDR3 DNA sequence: TGTGCCAGCAGTCCCCAACTCCTGACTGATGAGCAGTACTTC. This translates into CASSPQLLTDEQYF.

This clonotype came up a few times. The CDR3 DNA reads TGCGCCAGCAGCCCACCCAATGGGGACTACAATGAGCAGTTCTTC. Its protein is CASSPPNGDYNEQFF. The V gene is TRBV5-1, the J gene TRBJ2-1; D ambiguous. V gave up 4 bases and J gave up 3 bases, with 14 bases separating them. CDR1 and CDR2 from the germline V gene are SGHRS and YFSETQ. This CDR3 is built from 15 residues. The entire variable domain, with the rest obtained from reference TRBV5-1 and TRBJ2-1, is as follows: KAGVTQTPRYLIKTRGQQVTLSCSPISGHRSVSWYQQTPGQGLQFLFEYFSETQRNKGNFPGRFSGRQFSNSRSEMNVSTLELGDSALYLCASSPPNGDYNEQFFGPGTRLTVL.

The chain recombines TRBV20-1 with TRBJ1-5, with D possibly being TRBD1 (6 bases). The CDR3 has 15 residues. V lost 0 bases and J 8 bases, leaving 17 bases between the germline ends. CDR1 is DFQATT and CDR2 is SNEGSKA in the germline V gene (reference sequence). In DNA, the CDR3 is TGCAGTGCTAGAGATGCCCAGGGGCCGGTTAAGCCCCAGCATTTT. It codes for CSARDAQGPVKPQHF.

The CDR3 coding sequence is TGCGCCAGCAGCTCGAGCGGGAGCTCCTACAATGAGCAGTTCTTC. This translates into CASSSSGSSYNEQFF. The V and J genes are TRBV5-1 and TRBJ2-1; 8 bases agree with TRBD2. With V trimmed by 3 bases and J by 0 bases, 2 bases remained unmatched. Germline V lookup: CDR1 SGHRS, CDR2 YFSETQ. The CDR3 runs to 15 residues. The full variable domain, its missing parts supplied by reference TRBV5-1 and TRBJ2-1, is KAGVTQTPRYLIKTRGQQVTLSCSPISGHRSVSWYQQTPGQGLQFLFEYFSETQRNKGNFPGRFSGRQFSNSRSEMNVSTLELGDSALYLCASSSSGSSYNEQFFGPGTRLTVL.

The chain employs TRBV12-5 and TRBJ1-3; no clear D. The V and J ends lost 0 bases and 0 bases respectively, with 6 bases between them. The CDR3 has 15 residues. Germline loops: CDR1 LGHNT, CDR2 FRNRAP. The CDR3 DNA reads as TGTGCTAGTGGTTTGGTAATTCACTCTGGAAACACCATATATTTT. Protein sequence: CASGLVIHSGNTIYF.

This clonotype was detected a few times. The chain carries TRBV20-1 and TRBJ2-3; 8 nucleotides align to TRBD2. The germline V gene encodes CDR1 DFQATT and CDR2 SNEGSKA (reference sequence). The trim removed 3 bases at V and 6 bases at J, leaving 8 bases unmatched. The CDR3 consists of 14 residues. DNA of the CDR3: TGCAGTGCTAGTCACGGGGGGGCCGGGGATACGCAGTATTTT. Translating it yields CSASHGGAGDTQYF.

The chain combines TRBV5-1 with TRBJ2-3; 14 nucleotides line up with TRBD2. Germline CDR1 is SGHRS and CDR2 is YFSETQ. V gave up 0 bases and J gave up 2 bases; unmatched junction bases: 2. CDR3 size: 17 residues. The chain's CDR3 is CASSLGLAGGNTDTQYF. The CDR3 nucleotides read TGCGCCAGCAGCTTGGGACTAGCGGGGGGGAACACAGATACGCAGTATTTT.

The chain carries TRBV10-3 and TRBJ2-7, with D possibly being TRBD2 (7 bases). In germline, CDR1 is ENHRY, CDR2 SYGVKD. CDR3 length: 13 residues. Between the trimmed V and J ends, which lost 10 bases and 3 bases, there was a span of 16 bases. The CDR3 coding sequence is TGTGCCACCCGGACGGGGGGCGTCTACGAGCAGTACTTC. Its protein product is CATRTGGVYEQYF.

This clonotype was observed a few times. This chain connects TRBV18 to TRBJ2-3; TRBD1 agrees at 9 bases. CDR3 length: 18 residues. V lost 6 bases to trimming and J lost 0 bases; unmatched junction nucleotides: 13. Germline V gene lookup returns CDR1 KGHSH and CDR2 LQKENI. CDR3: CASSPTPPGTGSTDTQYF. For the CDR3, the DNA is TGTGCCAGCTCCCCGACCCCACCGGGGACAGGGAGCACAGATACGCAGTATTTT.

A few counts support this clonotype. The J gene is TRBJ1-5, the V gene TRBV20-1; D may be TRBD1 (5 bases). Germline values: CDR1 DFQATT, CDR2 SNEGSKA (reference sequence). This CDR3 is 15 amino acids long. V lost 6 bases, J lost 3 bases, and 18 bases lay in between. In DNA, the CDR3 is TGCAGTGCCATGCCCGCGGGACCGAACAATCAGCCCCAGCATTTT. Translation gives CSAMPAGPNNQPQHF.

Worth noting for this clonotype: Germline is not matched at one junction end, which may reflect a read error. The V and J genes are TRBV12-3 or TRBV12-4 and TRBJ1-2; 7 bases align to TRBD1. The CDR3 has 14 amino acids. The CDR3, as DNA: TGTGCCAGCAGCCGCTACGACAGGGTATATGACTACACCTTC. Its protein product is CASSRYDRVYDYTF.

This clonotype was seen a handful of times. The CDR3 loop is CSAPVGAVDTQYF. CDR3 nucleotide sequence: TGCAGTGCCCCAGTGGGGGCTGTAGATACGCAGTATTTT. The chain joins TRBV20-1 to TRBJ2-3; D might be TRBD1 (6 bases). Germline CDR1 reads DFQATT; CDR2 reads SNEGSKA (reference sequence). This CDR3 has 13 amino acids. V was shortened by 6 bases and J by 5 bases, with 15 bases between the two germline ends.

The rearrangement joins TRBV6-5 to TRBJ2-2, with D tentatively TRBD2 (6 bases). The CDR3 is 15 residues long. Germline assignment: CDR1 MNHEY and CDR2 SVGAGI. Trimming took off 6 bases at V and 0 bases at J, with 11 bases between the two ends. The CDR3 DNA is TGTGCCAGCAGCAACAGACTAGCGAACACCGGGGAGCTGTTTTTT. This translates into CASSNRLANTGELFF.